One and the same sample provided the 23 T cell receptor beta chains below, sequenced in a study of T-cell reconstitution after alpha-beta-depleted transplantation in children. As it was prepared, the TCRbeta library received unique molecular identifiers. A single record per CDR3 protein comes from TCRdb applying MiXCR to the PCR reads. The sample has about 980,000 distinct CDR3 sequences, about 29% seen once. The input for sequencing was PBMCs, mostly from graft donor cells, taken 360 days after TCRalphabeta/CD19-depleted stem cell transplant. The receptors here all came from a boy under two years old who had a stem cell transplant for SCID, so the T cells may come from the graft donor.

The sample holds a few counts of this clonotype. The V and J genes are TRBV11-2 and TRBJ2-7, with 10 bases lining up with TRBD1. The CDR3 runs 17 residues. Per germline, CDR1 SGHAT and CDR2 FQNNGV. Trimming removed 1 base from V and 1 base from J; junction bases left unmatched: 7. In nucleotides, the CDR3 is TGTGCCAGCAGCTTAGGTCTTAGGGGACAGGGGTCCTACGAGCAGTACTTC. Translated: CASSLGLRGQGSYEQYF.

This clonotype came up a few times. The V and J genes are TRBV6-1 and TRBJ1-5; D call uncertain. V lost 7 bases and J 7 bases, leaving 11 bases between the germline ends. The CDR3 covers 12 residues. Per the germline V gene, CDR1 is MNHNS and CDR2 is SASEGT. The CDR3 DNA is TGTGCCAGCAACCTAGGACGGCAGCCCCAGCATTTT. Its protein product is CASNLGRQPQHF.

This clonotype appeared a few times. The CDR3 bases are TGCGCCAGCAGCTATTCGGGACAGCTTAGCTCCTACGAGCAGTACTTC. Amino acid sequence: CASSYSGQLSSYEQYF. The genes are TRBV5-1 and TRBJ2-7, with 7 bases fitting TRBD1. With V trimmed by 3 bases and J by 0 bases, 9 bases remained unmatched. The CDR3 is 16 residues long. CDR1 SGHRS and CDR2 YFSETQ come from the germline V gene.

This clonotype was observed a handful of times. The rearrangement links TRBV7-9 to TRBJ1-1, with D hard to call. Germline lookup yields CDR1 SEHNR and CDR2 FQNEAQ (reference sequence). The CDR3 totals 15 residues. Trimming took off 5 bases at V and 1 base at J, with 14 bases between the two ends. The CDR3 loop is CASSPEGKSNTEAFF. As DNA, the CDR3 is TGTGCCAGCAGCCCAGAGGGTAAATCGAACACTGAAGCTTTCTTT. Combining the CDR3 with reference TRBV7-9 and TRBJ1-1 gives the whole variable domain DTGVSQNPRHKITKRGQNVTFRCDPISEHNRLYWYRQTLGQGPEFLTYFQNEAQLEKSRLLSDRFSAERPKGSFSTLEIQRTEQGDSAMYLCASSPEGKSNTEAFFGQGTRLTVV.

This clonotype was found a few times. The chain is built from TRBV20-1 and TRBJ2-4; no clear D gene. The germline CDR1 and CDR2 sequences are DFQATT and SNEGSKA (reference sequence). V lost 6 bases, J lost 0 bases, and 12 bases lay in between. The CDR3 sequence is 14 residues long. The chain's CDR3 is CSAEARPAKNIQYF. CDR3 DNA sequence: TGCAGTGCCGAAGCACGACCAGCCAAAAACATTCAGTACTTC.

This rearrangement joins TRBV7-2 to TRBJ2-5; 8 positions agree with TRBD2. The J segment lost 5 bases and the V segment lost 5 bases, leaving 7 bases of the junction unmatched. This CDR3 is 14 amino acids long. The V gene's germline CDR1 is SGHTA and CDR2 FQGNSA. The CDR3 bases are TGTGCCAGCAGCCGGGGGGGGCCGGGGGAGACCCAGTACTTC. It is translated as CASSRGGPGETQYF.

This clonotype was counted ten times or more. The chain joins TRBV28 to TRBJ1-4; no firm D call. The length of the CDR3 is 16 residues. Looked up from germline, CDR1 is MDHEN and CDR2 is SYDVKM. Trimming pared 6 bases from V and 0 bases from J, leaving 14 bases between. In DNA form, the CDR3 reads TGTGCCAGCAGCCTACGTGGGTATTCAACTAATGAAAAACTGTTTTTT. Translating it yields CASSLRGYSTNEKLFF. The variable domain in full, with the rest retrieved from reference TRBV28 and TRBJ1-4, is DVKVTQSSRYLVKRTGEKVFLECVQDMDHENMFWYRQDPGLGLRLIYFSYDVKMKEKGDIPEGYSVSREKKERFSLILESASTNQTSMYLCASSLRGYSTNEKLFFGSGTQLSVL.

This clonotype was detected a few times. V usage is TRBV29-1 and J usage is TRBJ2-3; no firm D call. The germline V gene encodes CDR1 SQVTM and CDR2 ANQGSEA. This CDR3 is built from 12 residues. With 7 bases removed from V and 4 bases from J, the gap between germline ends came to 12 bases. CDR3 sequence: CSANHIPDTQYF. The CDR3 coding sequence is TGCAGCGCAAACCATATTCCAGATACGCAGTATTTT.

This clonotype occurred once. V usage is TRBV29-1 and J usage is TRBJ2-2, with D possibly matching TRBD1 (6 bases). Trimming took off 6 bases at V and 6 bases at J, with 11 bases between the two ends. The CDR3 is 12 residues long. Germline lookup yields CDR1 SQVTM and CDR2 ANQGSEA. CDR3 region: CSVDSGAGELFF. CDR3 in DNA: TGCAGCGTGGACAGTGGGGCCGGGGAGCTGTTTTTT.

This clonotype was observed a few times. This sequence joins TRBV4-2 and TRBJ2-7, with a possible D match to TRBD1 (6 bases). The CDR3 length is 14 residues. V was shortened by 2 bases and J by 3 bases, with 11 bases between the two germline ends. Germline V gives CDR1 LGHNA, CDR2 YNFKEQ. CDR3 DNA: TGTGCCAGCAGCCAACGAGACAGGAACTACGAGCAGTACTTC. Its translation is CASSQRDRNYEQYF.

At least ten counts were recorded for this clonotype. This rearrangement joins TRBV28 to TRBJ2-5; perhaps TRBD2 as D (6 bases). V gave up 8 bases and J gave up 14 bases, with 24 bases separating them. This CDR3 is 13 amino acids long. Germline CDR1 and CDR2: MDHEN and SYDVKM. CDR3 region: CASAHPSRTTLYF. CDR3 nucleotides: TGTGCCAGCGCTCACCCATCCCGGACTACCCTCTACTTC.

This clonotype was found a few times. The rearrangement uses TRBV12-3 or TRBV12-4 and TRBJ2-2, with D possibly matching TRBD1 (7 bases). The CDR3 sequence is 16 residues long. V was pared by 6 bases and J by 2 bases, with 16 bases between. CDR3 nucleotides: TGTGCCAGCAGCAGACAGGGAGGTCCAAACACCGGGGAGCTGTTTTTT. It translates to CASSRQGGPNTGELFF.

This sequence joins TRBV11-1 and TRBJ1-1; D gene ambiguous. V was pared by 3 bases and J by 4 bases, with 9 bases between. The CDR3 is made up of 13 amino acids. The germline CDR1 and CDR2 sequences are SGHAT and FQDESV (reference sequence). Here the CDR3 reads CASSLATFTEAFF. The CDR3 DNA reads TGTGCCAGCAGCTTGGCTACGTTCACTGAAGCTTTCTTT.

The rearrangement links TRBV29-1 to TRBJ2-5; 7 bases agree with TRBD2. The CDR3 totals 14 residues. CDR1 SQVTM and CDR2 ANQGSEA come from the germline V gene. The junction had 6 bases not matched to a gene; V was cut back by 1 base and J by 4 bases. The CDR3 nucleotides are TGCAGCGTTGAAGCGCGACTAGCCCTAGAGACCCAGTACTTC. Translation: CSVEARLALETQYF.

This clonotype has only a few counts. The chain links TRBV20-1 to TRBJ2-7, with 8 bases lining up with TRBD1. The length of the CDR3 is 13 residues. Unmatched junction bases numbered 8, after V lost 7 bases and J lost 3 bases. Germline V gene sequence: CDR1 DFQATT, CDR2 SNEGSKA (reference sequence). The CDR3, as DNA: TGCAGTGTCAAAAGAACAGGGGGCTACGAGCAGTACTTC. Protein product: CSVKRTGGYEQYF.

The chain employs TRBV2 and TRBJ2-4, with D possibly TRBD1 on 5 matching bases. The CDR3 loop spans 16 amino acids. V lost 7 bases, J lost 1 base, and 17 bases lay in between. In germline, CDR1 is SNHLY, CDR2 FYNNEI. CDR3 nucleotide sequence: TGTGCCAGCACAAGACAGTTTAAGTGGGCCAAAAACATTCAGTACTTC. Its translation: CASTRQFKWAKNIQYF.

The chain is built from TRBV5-6 and TRBJ2-7; D call uncertain. In germline, CDR1 is SGHDT, CDR2 YYEEEE. Trimming took off 4 bases at V and 1 base at J, with 12 bases between the two ends. This CDR3 is 14 amino acids long. The CDR3 DNA reads as TGTGCCAGCAGCCCCCCATGGAATTCCTACGAGCAGTACTTC. Translating it yields CASSPPWNSYEQYF.

This clonotype was found a few times. The V call is TRBV5-1, the J call TRBJ2-3; 10 bases match TRBD2. J was trimmed by 8 bases and V by 2 bases; bases with no gene match: 5. The CDR3 is 14 residues long. Germline CDR1 is SGHRS and CDR2 is YFSETQ. The CDR3 coding sequence is TGCGCCAGCAGCTTTAGCGGGGGGACCGGTACGCAGTATTTT. The encoded protein is CASSFSGGTGTQYF.

This clonotype appeared a few times. The J gene is TRBJ2-1, the V gene TRBV5-1; TRBD1 or TRBD2 may be the D gene (5 bases each). V lost 4 bases, J lost 10 bases, and 18 bases lay in between. Germline CDR1 is SGHRS and CDR2 is YFSETQ. The CDR3 runs to 14 residues. CDR3 amino acids: CASSKGPTSREQFF. DNA of the CDR3: TGCGCCAGCAGCAAGGGACCGACGAGCAGGGAGCAGTTCTTC.

In its sample, this clonotype was seen a few times. This chain uses TRBV6-2 or TRBV6-3 with TRBJ2-1; no clear D gene. Trimming pared 5 bases from V and 8 bases from J, leaving 13 bases between. This CDR3 is built from 13 residues. Per germline, CDR1 MNHEY and CDR2 SVGEGT. The CDR3 is CASSLLRVHEQFF. CDR3 sequence (DNA): TGTGCCAGCAGTCTACTACGGGTCCATGAGCAGTTCTTC.

J is TRBJ2-3 and V is TRBV12-3 or TRBV12-4; no clear D. V lost 6 bases to trimming and J lost 0 bases, with 13 bases between them. This CDR3 is built from 15 residues. The CDR3 nucleotides read TGTGCCAGCAGGACCTATGCCTCTAGCACAGATACGCAGTATTTT. Its protein is CASRTYASSTDTQYF.

This clonotype was recorded a few times. This chain connects TRBV19 to TRBJ2-7; D tentatively reads TRBD1 or TRBD2 (6 bases each). Trimming pared 9 bases from V and 5 bases from J, leaving 23 bases between. CDR1 and CDR2 from the germline V gene are LNHDA and SQIVND (reference sequence). CDR3 length equals 15 residues. CDR3 nucleotides: TGTGCCAGCAAGTCGACCGGGGGCGAGTGGAACGAGCAGTACTTC. This codes for CASKSTGGEWNEQYF.

The rearrangement uses TRBV20-1 and TRBJ2-3, with 12 bases aligning to TRBD2. The CDR3 totals 17 residues. With 0 bases clipped from V and 7 bases from J, the junction kept 11 bases outside the gene matches. Germline V gene lookup returns CDR1 DFQATT and CDR2 SNEGSKA (reference sequence). For the CDR3, the DNA is TGCAGTGCTAGAGACATCCTGACTAGCGGGGGTGGGAATACGCAGTATTTT. Amino acid sequence: CSARDILTSGGGNTQYF.